These 3 T cell receptor beta chains were all obtained from the same sample, sequenced in a study of OX40 agonist ivuxolimab in advanced cancers. Profiled with immunoSEQ multiplex PCR; TCRdb holds only in-frame clones, not every one. The data hold some 100,000 clones, with approximately 90% observed a single time. The sequencing used CD4+ or CD8+ T cells sorted from blood, collected in a trial of the OX40 agonist ivuxolimab. Source of these receptors: an adult with an advanced solid tumor such as melanoma, head and neck, liver or kidney cancer.

This sequence joins TRBV10-3 and TRBJ1-5; 9 positions agree with TRBD1. Germline V gene lookup returns CDR1 ENHRY and CDR2 SYGVKD. This CDR3 is 15 amino acids long. V was pared by 3 bases and J by 7 bases, with 7 bases of the junction left unmatched. CDR3 loop: CAISDHRGQGQPQHF. The CDR3 region has the DNA TGTGCCATCAGTGATCACAGGGGGCAGGGGCAGCCCCAGCATTTT.

The chain couples TRBV6-1 to TRBJ1-5; D is uncertain. Trimming took off 1 base at V and 0 bases at J, with 4 bases between the two ends. The CDR3 has 14 amino acids. Germline assignment: CDR1 MNHNS and CDR2 SASEGT. CDR3 DNA sequence: TGTGCCAGCAGTGAAGGGCATAGCAATCAGCCCCAGCATTTT. The encoded protein is CASSEGHSNQPQHF.

CDR3 in amino acids: CASSVLGASYFYGYTF. DNA for the CDR3: TGTGCCAGCAGCGTGCTGGGGGCCAGCTATTTTTATGGCTACACCTTC. The rearrangement joins TRBV5-4 to TRBJ1-2; TRBD1 might be the D (6 bases). V was clipped by 4 bases and J by 5 bases, with 21 bases between them. In germline, CDR1 is SGHNT, CDR2 YYREEE (reference sequence). This CDR3 spans 16 amino acids.